The 14 T cell receptor beta chains below were found in one sample sequenced in a study of T cell responses to AZD1222 COVID-19 vaccine. Measured with immunoSEQ multiplex PCR; TCRdb has only the in-frame clones, and not every one. The sample carries about 150,000 clones, roughly 90% recorded once. The sample in question was peripheral blood, obtained 28 days after the second AZD1222 dose. These receptors all come from an adult who received the AZD1222 COVID-19 vaccine.

J is TRBJ2-3 and V is TRBV6-6, with D perhaps TRBD2 (5 bases). V was shortened by 5 bases and J by 6 bases, with 18 bases between the two germline ends. Germline V CDR1 and CDR2: MNHNY, SVGAGI (reference sequence). This CDR3 is 15 amino acids long. CDR3 bases: TGTGCCAGCAGTGGCCGGGGTCTAGATACGGATACGCAGTATTTT. This gives the protein CASSGRGLDTDTQYF.

This clone was seen just once. The chain joins TRBV19 to TRBJ1-2, with TRBD1 identical over 8 bases. This CDR3 is 15 amino acids long. Trimming took 3 bases from V and 6 from J; bases not matched to a gene: 9. Germline assignment: CDR1 LNHDA and CDR2 SQIVND (reference sequence). CDR3 nucleotides: TGTGCCAGTAGTATCGGTCAGGGGGCGATCCATGGCTACACCTTC. Its translation: CASSIGQGAIHGYTF. The full variable domain, completed using reference TRBV19 and TRBJ1-2, is DGGITQSPKYLFRKEGQNVTLSCEQNLNHDAMYWYRQDPGQGLRLIYYSQIVNDFQKGDIAEGYSVSREKKESFPLTVTSAQKNPTAFYLCASSIGQGAIHGYTFGSGTRLTVV.

The CDR3 DNA sequence: TGTGCCAGCAGCCAATGGTACGAGCAGTACTTC. Translation gives CASSQWYEQYF. V gene TRBV3-1 (or the pseudogene TRBV3-2) combines with J gene TRBJ2-7; D gene ambiguous. Germline values: CDR1 LGHDT, CDR2 YNNKEL (reference sequence). V was pared by 2 bases and J by 4 bases, with 3 bases between. CDR3 length: 11 residues.

The chain combines TRBV27 with TRBJ1-3; D possibly corresponds to TRBD1 (6 bases). The CDR3 length is 16 residues. Trimming shortened V by 5 bases and J by 0 bases, and 14 bases separated the two germline ends. Germline-derived CDR1 and CDR2 are MNHEY and SMNVEV (reference sequence). CDR3 sequence: CASSPHRANSGNTIYF. In nucleotides, the CDR3 is TGTGCCAGCAGTCCCCACAGGGCTAACTCTGGAAACACCATATATTTT.

V and J are TRBV5-1 and TRBJ2-1; 11 bases line up with TRBD2. Germline V lookup: CDR1 SGHRS, CDR2 YFSETQ. This CDR3 is built from 16 residues. The ends lost 4 bases at V and 8 bases at J; junction bases unmatched: 11. Here the CDR3 DNA reads TGCGCCAGCAGCCGAACTAGCGGGAGCACTAGCGATGAGCAGTTCTTC. Translation gives CASSRTSGSTSDEQFF. Variable domain in full (rest from reference TRBV5-1 and TRBJ2-1): KAGVTQTPRYLIKTRGQQVTLSCSPISGHRSVSWYQQTPGQGLQFLFEYFSETQRNKGNFPGRFSGRQFSNSRSEMNVSTLELGDSALYLCASSRTSGSTSDEQFFGPGTRLTVL.

The chain uses TRBV29-1 and TRBJ2-2; 13 positions match TRBD2. The CDR3 sequence is 15 residues long. J lost 3 bases, V lost 6 bases, and 4 bases had no gene match. The V gene's germline CDR1 is SQVTM and CDR2 ANQGSEA. The CDR3 reads CSVRTSGGHTGELFF. CDR3 bases: TGCAGCGTCCGGACTAGCGGGGGACACACCGGGGAGCTGTTTTTT.

The chain employs TRBV29-1 and TRBJ1-1; 7 bases fit TRBD1. After removal of 1 base from V and 1 base from J, the junction contained 3 bases not matched to a gene. The germline gives CDR1 SQVTM, CDR2 ANQGSEA. This CDR3 spans 14 amino acids. CDR3 DNA sequence: TGCAGCGTTGAAGTACAGGGGACGAACACTGAAGCTTTCTTT. Translated, it gives CSVEVQGTNTEAFF.

This clone was observed a single time. The chain combines TRBV19 with TRBJ2-7; possibly TRBD2 for D (6 bases). The V gene's germline CDR1 is LNHDA and CDR2 SQIVND (reference sequence). This CDR3 has 15 amino acids. V was trimmed by 4 bases and J by 1 base, leaving 14 bases between them. DNA for the CDR3: TGTGCCAGTAGTACTTGGGAGCGGGCTTCCTACGAGCAGTACTTC. This translates into CASSTWERASYEQYF.

The chain links TRBV18 to TRBJ2-1, with a weak D call TRBD1 (6 bases). The CDR3 totals 14 residues. Trimming pared 3 bases from V and 5 bases from J, leaving 11 bases between. Germline loops: CDR1 KGHSH, CDR2 LQKENI. CDR3 bases: TGTGCCAGCTCACCGAGGGGGTCCCACAATGAGCAGTTCTTC. It specifies CASSPRGSHNEQFF.

The gene calls are TRBV2 and TRBJ1-1; the D is unclear. Trimming removed 5 bases at V and 1 base at J, with 17 bases between. The CDR3 length is 16 residues. Germline assignment: CDR1 SNHLY and CDR2 FYNNEI. CDR3 amino acids: CASSPRGRESNTEAFF. The DNA of the CDR3 is TGTGCCAGCAGTCCGCGAGGACGTGAATCGAACACTGAAGCTTTCTTT.

This rearrangement joins TRBV3-1 (or the pseudogene TRBV3-2) to TRBJ2-7, with D possibly matching TRBD2 (6 bases). The germline V and J ends were trimmed by 2 bases and 6 bases, with 11 bases remaining between them. There are 13 residues in the CDR3. The germline gives CDR1 LGHDT, CDR2 YNNKEL (reference sequence). The CDR3 is CASSQRRGSEQYF. The CDR3 coding sequence is TGTGCCAGCAGCCAACGTCGGGGGAGCGAGCAGTACTTC.

This chain connects TRBV4-2 to TRBJ2-3, with 7 nucleotides matching TRBD2. Germline lookup yields CDR1 LGHNA and CDR2 YNFKEQ. V trimming: 3 bases; J trimming: 4 bases; junction bases outside the gene matches: 13. This CDR3 is built from 17 residues. The CDR3 loop is CASSHPAAGVASDTQYF. For the CDR3, the DNA is TGTGCCAGCAGCCACCCCGCCGCGGGAGTAGCGTCAGATACGCAGTATTTT.

In nucleotides, the CDR3 is TGTGCCATCAGTACTAGCGGGAGGGCCTTGAGCGGGGAGCTGTTTTTT. Protein: CAISTSGRALSGELFF. V and J are TRBV10-3 and TRBJ2-2, with 13 bases that match TRBD2. Trimming removed 5 bases from V and 7 bases from J; junction bases left unmatched: 7. Per germline, CDR1 ENHRY and CDR2 SYGVKD. The CDR3 contains 16 residues.

The V call is TRBV3-1 (or the pseudogene TRBV3-2), the J call TRBJ1-2; D not resolved. The CDR3 is 14 residues long. Deletions cut 3 bases from V and 2 bases from J, with 10 bases between. CDR1 and CDR2 (germline): LGHDT, YNNKEL (reference sequence). DNA of the CDR3: TGTGCCAGCAGCCACGGGTCAGGAAACTATGGCTACACCTTC. As protein: CASSHGSGNYGYTF.